The 18 T cell receptor beta chains in this list originate from one sample, sequenced in a study of cytomegalovirus exposure and HLA in healthy donors. With 60 Vbeta and 13 Jbeta primers, the PCR was carried out. The data were produced by immunoSEQ multiplex PCR, yet TCRdb's version contains in-frame clones alone and is incomplete. Seen here are some 120,000 clones, about two thirds observed once, and the top ten hold 4.8%. Sequencing was performed on PBMCs. The receptors stem from a man in his sixties in good health and CMV-seropositive.

This clone was counted at least ten times. The chain recombines TRBV10-1 with TRBJ1-4; TRBD1 aligns across 8 bases. Per the germline V gene, CDR1 is WNHNN and CDR2 is SYGVQD (reference sequence). This CDR3 has 15 residues. J was trimmed by 6 bases and V by 3 bases; bases with no gene match: 6. The CDR3 here is CASSDGGTGDEKLFF. CDR3 DNA sequence: TGCGCCAGCAGTGATGGGGGGACAGGCGATGAAAAACTGTTTTTT.

The chain links TRBV2 to TRBJ1-5, with TRBD1 matching 7 bases. The CDR3 contains 14 residues. CDR1 is SNHLY, CDR2 FYNNEI, per germline. V lost 4 bases to trimming and J lost 7 bases; unmatched junction nucleotides: 7. CDR3 sequence reads: CASSGQGRGQPQHF. DNA of the CDR3: TGTGCCAGCAGTGGACAGGGACGAGGACAGCCCCAGCATTTT.

The chain couples TRBV4-1 to TRBJ1-5; D gene uncertain. CDR1 is MGHRA, CDR2 YSYEKL, per germline. This CDR3 has 17 residues. The ends were cut back, 6 bases at V and 1 base at J, with 19 bases in the middle. In DNA form, the CDR3 reads TGCGCCAGCAGTCACACTAGGCCAGTGAAGAGCAATCAGCCCCAGCATTTT. Its protein is CASSHTRPVKSNQPQHF.

This clone has a handful of counts. The rearrangement links TRBV10-3 to TRBJ2-6; D not resolved. Germline values: CDR1 ENHRY, CDR2 SYGVKD. CDR3 size: 15 residues. The V end was cut by 8 bases, the J end by 4 bases, with 15 bases between. Here the CDR3 reads CAIYHSSLGANVLTF. The CDR3 DNA sequence: TGTGCCATCTACCACAGCTCTCTAGGGGCCAACGTCCTGACTTTC.

The J gene is TRBJ2-1, the V gene TRBV6-6, with 8 bases fitting TRBD2. With 6 bases clipped from V and 7 bases from J, the junction kept 8 bases outside the gene matches. In germline, CDR1 is MNHNY, CDR2 SVGAGI (reference sequence). This CDR3 region has 14 residues. Here the CDR3 reads CASSYPGGVNEQFF. In DNA, the CDR3 is TGTGCCAGCAGCTACCCCGGGGGGGTTAATGAGCAGTTCTTC.

V gene TRBV7-5 combines with J gene TRBJ2-2; the D call in the table, TRBD2, was not verified against the DNA. TRBV7-5 corresponds to a pseudogene. The CDR3 is 18 amino acids. This chain's CDR3 is CVRSLPFSWRRYTGELFF. The CDR3 DNA follows: TGTGTCAGAAGCTTACCGTTCTCTTGGCGGCGATACACCGGGGAGCTGTTTTTT.

This clone was counted a single time. V is TRBV4-1 and J is TRBJ1-4, with 8 bases aligning to TRBD1. The CDR3 consists of 14 residues. The germline gives CDR1 MGHRA, CDR2 YSYEKL. After removal of 4 bases from V and 8 bases from J, the junction contained 6 bases not matched to a gene. The CDR3 bases are TGCGCCAGCAGCCGAACAGGGGGTGAGGAAAAACTGTTTTTT. It is translated as CASSRTGGEEKLFF.

J is TRBJ2-7 and V is TRBV30; 13 bases map to TRBD2. Germline lookup yields CDR1 GTSNPN and CDR2 SVGIG (reference sequence). CDR3 length: 17 amino acids. V lost 0 bases and J lost 5; bases outside the gene matches: 10. The CDR3 DNA reads TGTGCCTGGAGTGTACGACTAGCGGGGGGCCCGGGGGACGAGCAGTACTTC. This codes for CAWSVRLAGGPGDEQYF.

This rearrangement joins TRBV10-3 to TRBJ1-3; D is possibly TRBD1 (5 bases). CDR1 and CDR2 from the germline V gene are ENHRY and SYGVKD. The CDR3 consists of 13 residues. The ends were cut back, 4 bases at V and 7 bases at J, with 11 bases in the middle. CDR3 nucleotide sequence: TGTGCCATCAGTGTAGGCCCAGGGAACACCATATATTTT. Encoded protein: CAISVGPGNTIYF.

This clone was recorded once. This sample includes further DNA sequences coding for the same CDR3. CDR3 loop: CASSLGLAGGSEQFF. The DNA of the CDR3 is TGTGCCAGCAGCTTGGGACTAGCGGGTGGGAGTGAGCAGTTCTTC. This chain connects TRBV7-3 to TRBJ2-1; 12 bases align to TRBD2. Germline-derived CDR1 and CDR2 are SGHTA and FQGTGA. CDR3 length: 15 residues. The V gene end was trimmed by 3 bases and the J gene end by 9 bases; junction bases not matched to a gene: 6.

This clone was detected only a few times. The chain couples TRBV5-4 to TRBJ2-3; a possible D gene is TRBD1 (6 bases). CDR3 length: 16 residues. V lost 5 bases and J lost 2, with 18 bases in between. Germline lookup yields CDR1 SGHNT and CDR2 YYREEE (reference sequence). The CDR3 loop reads CASSSGTKTHTDTQYF. DNA for the CDR3: TGTGCCAGCAGTTCCGGGACAAAAACTCACACAGATACGCAGTATTTT.

This CDR3 is CASRDSFSGNTIYF. The CDR3, as DNA: TGTGCCAGCAGGGACAGCTTCTCTGGAAACACCATATATTTT. The genes are TRBV28 and TRBJ1-3; the D gene is possibly TRBD1 (6 bases). Germline V gene data show CDR1 as MDHEN and CDR2 as SYDVKM. The CDR3 is made up of 14 amino acids. The V gene lost 6 bases and the J gene lost 0 bases, with 9 bases spanning the gap.

The chain is built from TRBV5-1 and TRBJ2-2; D is perhaps TRBD1 (5 bases). The germline V gene has CDR1 SGHRS and CDR2 YFSETQ. With 4 bases removed from V and 3 bases from J, the gap between germline ends came to 13 bases. This CDR3 spans 15 amino acids. The CDR3 here is CASSPTAIHTGELFF. CDR3 bases: TGCGCCAGCAGCCCGACAGCAATTCACACCGGGGAGCTGTTTTTT.

The chain joins TRBV6-5 to TRBJ1-1; TRBD1 aligns across 8 bases. Germline assignment: CDR1 MNHEY and CDR2 SVGAGI. Trimming removed 6 bases from V and 4 bases from J; junction bases left unmatched: 7. The CDR3 length is 14 residues. CDR3 protein: CASSSRGLGTEAFF. In DNA, the CDR3 is TGTGCCAGCAGCTCCAGGGGGCTGGGCACTGAAGCTTTCTTT.

The V and J genes are TRBV29-1 and TRBJ1-1, with D uncertain. The germline gives CDR1 SQVTM, CDR2 ANQGSEA. Trimming cost V 7 bases and J 2 bases, with 14 bases left between them. The CDR3 sequence is 13 residues long. The DNA of the CDR3 is TGCAGCGCGGGAATAGCGGGAAACACTGAAGCTTTCTTT. As protein: CSAGIAGNTEAFF.

DNA for the CDR3: TGCAGCGTTGTCTGGTCAGGGGTTCTTAACACCGGGGAGCTGTTTTTT. It translates to CSVVWSGVLNTGELFF. The chain uses TRBV29-1 and TRBJ2-2, with TRBD1 as a possible D gene (6 bases). The CDR3 length is 16 residues. Trimming shortened V by 4 bases and J by 2 bases, and 17 bases separated the two germline ends. Per germline, CDR1 SQVTM and CDR2 ANQGSEA.

The rearrangement uses TRBV2 and TRBJ2-2, with D tentatively TRBD2 (5 bases). Germline CDR1 is SNHLY and CDR2 is FYNNEI. With 6 bases removed from V and 5 bases from J, the gap between germline ends came to 13 bases. CDR3 length: 14 amino acids. CDR3 residues: CASSLRGGTGELFF. The CDR3 nucleotides are TGTGCCAGCAGCCTCAGAGGCGGGACCGGGGAGCTGTTTTTT. The complete variable domain, with remaining parts taken from reference TRBV2 and TRBJ2-2, reads EPEVTQTPSHQVTQMGQEVILRCVPISNHLYFYWYRQILGQKVEFLVSFYNNEISEKSEIFDDQFSVERPDGSNFTLKIRSTKLEDSAMYFCASSLRGGTGELFFGEGSRLTVL.

The genes are TRBV16 and TRBJ1-2, with 7 bases matching TRBD1. Per germline, CDR1 KGHSY and CDR2 FQNENV. J was trimmed by 4 bases and V by 4 bases; bases with no gene match: 15. The CDR3 has 17 residues. The CDR3 DNA follows: TGTGCCAGCAGCCCGCGACAGGGCTTTTCCCTGGGCTATGGCTACACCTTC. It yields the protein CASSPRQGFSLGYGYTF. Together with reference TRBV16 and TRBJ1-2, the CDR3 gives the full variable domain: GEEVAQTPKHLVRGEGQKAKLYCAPIKGHSYVFWYQQVLKNEFKFLISFQNENVFDETGMPKERFSAKCLPNSPCSLEIQATKLEDSAVYFCASSPRQGFSLGYGYTFGSGTRLTVV.